One sample yielded the 25 T cell receptor beta chains listed below, sequenced in a study of T cells in women clearing cervical HPV infection. Clones were sequenced by immunoSEQ multiplex PCR, and TCRdb holds only the in-frame ones, with some missing. The listing contains 40,000 or so clones. The sample was blood buffy coat. Source of these receptors: a woman between 18 and 70 years old with a cervical HPV16 infection that either progressed to CIN3+ or cleared (not recorded which).

On this clone: From the germline J gene comes the end of the CDR3, since the read stops 3 residues before it. The rearrangement uses TRBV30 and TRBJ2-6; D uncertain. This CDR3 has 13 amino acids. CDR1 and CDR2 from the germline V gene are GTSNPN and SVGIG (reference sequence). Trimming stripped 4 bases from V and 0 bases from J, with 4 bases between. CDR3 loop: CAWIASGANVLTF. The DNA read from the CDR3 is TGTGCCTGGATAGCCTCTGGGGCCAACGTC.

In regard to this clone: The read terminates 3 residues ahead of where the CDR3 ends, so the germline J gene completes it. This chain joins TRBV14 and TRBJ2-7, with TRBD2 identical over 12 bases. Germline V CDR1 and CDR2: SGHDN, FVKESK. The ends lost 4 bases at V and 5 bases at J; junction bases unmatched: 12. This CDR3 comprises 17 residues. The CDR3: CASSLWLAGGPRDEQYF. The CDR3 DNA, read in part, is TGTGCCAGCAGCCTCTGGCTAGCGGGAGGGCCTCGTGACGAG.

With respect to this clone: Read coverage stops 3 residues before the CDR3 terminus; the germline J gene supplies the remainder. The chain has TRBV5-6 and TRBJ2-7; the match to TRBD2 covers 13 bases. Germline loops: CDR1 SGHDT, CDR2 YYEEEE. V lost 4 bases to trimming and J lost 3 bases; unmatched junction nucleotides: 4. This CDR3 contains 15 residues. The DNA read from the CDR3 is TGTGCCAGCAGCGGAGGGACTAGCGGGATCTACGAG. Protein: CASSGGTSGIYE. The full CDR3 protein reads CASSGGTSGIYEQYF.

Note on this clone: From the germline J gene comes the end of the CDR3, since the read stops 3 residues before it. The chain uses TRBV20-1 and TRBJ2-7, with D perhaps given as TRBD1 or TRBD2 (7 bases each). The V gene's germline CDR1 is DFQATT and CDR2 SNEGSKA (reference sequence). V was shortened by 4 bases and J by 3 bases, with 19 bases between the two germline ends. CDR3 length: 15 residues. The CDR3 reads CSAKGEGAGIYEQYF. Incomplete CDR3 DNA: TGCAGTGCTAAGGGGGAGGGGGCAGGTATCTACGAG.

Notes on this clone: The observed sequence ends 3 residues before the CDR3 terminus, with the missing tail filled in from the germline J gene. The V call is TRBV7-9, the J call TRBJ1-6; TRBD1 matches 9 bases. Germline CDR1 SEHNR, CDR2 FQNEAQ (reference sequence). The trim removed 8 bases at V and 8 bases at J, leaving 4 bases unmatched. The CDR3 is made up of 13 amino acids. CDR3: CASSGDRDSPLHF. The sequenced part of the CDR3 DNA is TGTGCCAGCTCCGGGGACAGGGATTCACCC.

With regard to this clone: Coverage ceases 3 residues before the CDR3 finishes, and the germline J gene fills in the end. The chain joins TRBV6-2 or TRBV6-3 to TRBJ2-7; 8 bases line up with TRBD1. V lost 6 bases and J lost 4; bases outside the gene matches: 8. CDR3 length: 14 residues. CDR1 MNHEY and CDR2 SVGEGT come from the germline V gene. The CDR3 bases that were read are TGTGCCAGCAGGACCGGGACAGGAGGATACGAG. It encodes CASRTGTGGYE. Given in full, the CDR3 is CASRTGTGGYEQYF.

A word on this clone: The read halts 3 residues ahead of the CDR3 end, with the missing end drawn from the germline J gene. V gene TRBV20-1 combines with J gene TRBJ1-2; D possibly corresponds to TRBD1 (5 bases). This CDR3 contains 13 residues. Germline V CDR1 and CDR2: DFQATT, SNEGSKA (reference sequence). V was cut by 3 bases and J by 7 bases, with 15 bases left in between. CDR3 sequence reads: CSASYQGWGGYTF. Incomplete CDR3 DNA: TGCAGTGCTAGTTATCAGGGATGGGGTGGC.

About this clone itself: The read ends 3 residues before the CDR3 terminus; that terminus is restored from the germline J gene. The chain is built from TRBV5-1 and TRBJ1-4, with 9 bases lining up with TRBD1. The CDR3 totals 14 residues. J was trimmed by 7 bases and V by 7 bases; bases with no gene match: 8. Germline CDR1 is SGHRS and CDR2 is YFSETQ. CDR3 region: CASDRDRVVEKLFF. The part of the CDR3 DNA that was read is TGCGCCAGCGACAGGGACAGGGTAGTTGAAAAA.

Remarks on this clone: Read coverage stops 3 residues before the CDR3 terminus; the germline J gene supplies the remainder. This chain uses TRBV7-3 with TRBJ2-3; TRBD2 aligns across 8 bases. With 3 bases clipped from V and 0 bases from J, the junction kept 11 bases outside the gene matches. Looked up from germline, CDR1 is SGHTA and CDR2 is FQGTGA. This CDR3 spans 18 amino acids. The CDR3 sequence is CASSLGPGGFYSTDTQYF. CDR3 bases read: TGTGCCAGCAGCTTGGGACCGGGGGGGTTTTATAGCACAGATACG.

By frequency, this clone registers medium-sized. The read is 3 residues too short to cover the CDR3 end, so that end is filled in from the germline J gene. The chain has TRBV5-1 and TRBJ2-2; TRBD2 aligns across 11 bases. Germline assignment: CDR1 SGHRS and CDR2 YFSETQ. CDR3 length equals 17 residues. The V and J ends lost 6 bases and 5 bases, in that order; junction bases with no gene match: 12. The part of the CDR3 DNA that was read is TGCGCCAGCAATCCGGGTAGCGGGGGGGCCGGAACCGGGGAG. Its translation is CASNPGSGGAGTGE. The entire CDR3 is CASNPGSGGAGTGELFF.

With regard to this clone: From the germline J gene comes the end of the CDR3, since the read stops 3 residues before it. This chain uses TRBV5-4 with TRBJ1-2; TRBD1 aligns across 10 bases. Trimming cost V 4 bases and J 4 bases; bases outside gene matches: 4. Germline lookup yields CDR1 SGHNT and CDR2 YYREEE (reference sequence). The CDR3 totals 14 residues. This chain's CDR3 is CASSRDRGFYGYTF. The CDR3 bases that were read are TGTGCCAGCAGCCGGGACAGGGGTTTCTATGGC.

As to this clone: The DNA ends 3 residues before the CDR3 does, and the rest of the CDR3 is filled in from the germline J gene. This chain uses TRBV20-1 with TRBJ2-3; tentative D call: TRBD2 (7 bases). From germline, CDR1 is DFQATT and CDR2 SNEGSKA (reference sequence). The CDR3 has 15 residues. The covered CDR3 bases are TGCAGTGCTCCGGGGGGCAGGGGACATCGTCAGCCG. This codes for CSAPGGRGHRQP. The CDR3 in its entirety is CSAPGGRGHRQPQYF.

In the case of this clone: The read halts 3 residues ahead of the CDR3 end, with the missing end drawn from the germline J gene. The V gene is TRBV11-3, the J gene TRBJ1-6, with TRBD1 identical over 7 bases. CDR1 and CDR2 from the germline V gene are SGHNT and YENEEA. The J segment lost 7 bases and the V segment lost 3 bases, leaving 6 bases of the junction unmatched. This CDR3 comprises 15 residues. CDR3 sequence: CASSFSGTENSPLHF. Incomplete CDR3 DNA: TGTGCCAGCAGCTTCTCCGGGACAGAGAATTCACCC.

Regarding this clone: The read is 3 residues too short to cover the CDR3 end, so that end is filled in from the germline J gene. The chain recombines TRBV18 with TRBJ2-3; D possibly matches TRBD1 or TRBD2 (5 bases each). The CDR3 is made up of 12 amino acids. Germline CDR1 is KGHSH and CDR2 is LQKENI. CDR3 DNA, as far as it was read: TGTGCCAGCTCACCCCCCGAGGGGACG. It is translated as CASSPPEGT. The whole CDR3 is CASSPPEGTQYF.

With regard to this clone: The missing CDR3 end, 3 residues past where the read stops, is filled in from the germline J gene. This chain uses TRBV6-1 with TRBJ1-6; D is undetermined. Germline loops: CDR1 MNHNS, CDR2 SASEGT. V was clipped by 4 bases and J by 7 bases, with 5 bases between them. This CDR3 is 12 amino acids long. The sequenced part of the CDR3 DNA is TGTGCCAGCAGTGTAAGGAATTCACCC. Its protein product is CASSVRNSP. The CDR3 reads in full as CASSVRNSPLHF.

For this clone: The read terminates 3 residues ahead of where the CDR3 ends, so the germline J gene completes it. The same CDR3 can be traced to other DNA sequences in this sample. The chain carries TRBV18 and TRBJ1-3; 7 bases are shared with TRBD1. Per the germline V gene, CDR1 is KGHSH and CDR2 is LQKENI. The CDR3 contains 15 residues. Trimming at V came to 2 bases and at J to 4 bases, leaving 5 bases not matched to a gene. CDR3 region: CASSPNRGSGNTIYF. Incomplete CDR3 DNA: TGTGCCAGCTCACCAAACAGGGGATCCGGAAACACC. Looking up the rest from reference TRBV18 and TRBJ1-3 gives the full variable domain: NAGVMQNPRHLVRRRGQEARLRCSPMKGHSHVYWYRQLPEEGLKFMVYLQKENIIDESGMPKERFSAEFPKEGPSILRIQQVVRGDSAAYFCASSPNRGSGNTIYFGEGSWLTVV.

As regards this clone: The missing CDR3 end, 3 residues past where the read stops, is filled in from the germline J gene. The V call is TRBV18, the J call TRBJ1-2; 9 bases align to TRBD1. Germline values: CDR1 KGHSH, CDR2 LQKENI. This CDR3 region has 16 residues. The part of the CDR3 DNA that was read is TGTGCCAGCTCACCGGGACAGGGCGTTGGAGCAGATACC. Amino acids: CASSPGQGVGADT. The entire CDR3 is CASSPGQGVGADTYTF. Combining the CDR3 with reference TRBV18 and TRBJ1-2 gives the whole variable domain NAGVMQNPRHLVRRRGQEARLRCSPMKGHSHVYWYRQLPEEGLKFMVYLQKENIIDESGMPKERFSAEFPKEGPSILRIQQVVRGDSAAYFCASSPGQGVGADTYTFGSGTRLTVV.

The CDR3 bases that were read are TGTGCCAGTAGCCCAGGGGCCAACTCCTACGAC. It specifies CASSPGANSYD. The entire CDR3 is CASSPGANSYDYTF. The chain joins TRBV19 to TRBJ1-2, with D perhaps matching TRBD1 (6 bases). The CDR3 is cut off 3 residues early in the read; its end comes from the germline J gene. The CDR3 has 14 residues. The germline CDR1 and CDR2 sequences are LNHDA and SQIVND (reference sequence).

Concerning this clone itself: The missing CDR3 end, 3 residues past where the read stops, is filled in from the germline J gene. The rearrangement joins TRBV20-1 to TRBJ2-3; the match to TRBD2 covers 9 bases. The CDR3 consists of 16 residues. Germline V CDR1 and CDR2: DFQATT, SNEGSKA (reference sequence). V trimming: 3 bases; J trimming: 0 bases; junction bases outside the gene matches: 7. The part of the CDR3 DNA that was read is TGCAGTGCTAGGGAAGGGACTAGCCCTAGCACAGATACG. This sequence encodes CSAREGTSPSTDT. The entire CDR3 is CSAREGTSPSTDTQYF.

Concerning this clone: The CDR3 goes on 3 residues after the read ends, and that part is filled in from the germline J gene. The chain carries TRBV6-1 and TRBJ1-4; D remains unclear. This CDR3 has 14 residues. Germline V CDR1 and CDR2: MNHNS, SASEGT. Between the trimmed V and J ends, which lost 3 bases and 5 bases, there was a span of 10 bases. CDR3 bases read: TGTGCCAGCAGTGATTGGCAAAACAATGAAAAA. This translates into CASSDWQNNEK. The whole CDR3 protein is CASSDWQNNEKLFF.

In the case of this clone: Read sequence stops 3 residues before the CDR3 end, and the germline J gene provides the missing end. This chain joins TRBV7-9 and TRBJ1-4, with TRBD1 as a possible D gene (5 bases). Germline-derived CDR1 and CDR2 are SEHNR and FQNEAQ (reference sequence). The V gene lost 3 bases and the J gene lost 6 bases, with 14 bases spanning the gap. This CDR3 comprises 15 residues. The CDR3 is CASSLRGRGDEKLFF. Incomplete CDR3 DNA: TGTGCCAGCAGCTTGCGGGGAAGGGGAGATGAAAAA.

For this clone: The read halts 3 residues ahead of the CDR3 end, with the missing end drawn from the germline J gene. J is TRBJ1-2 and V is TRBV5-1; D possibly corresponds to TRBD1 (5 bases). The V gene's germline CDR1 is SGHRS and CDR2 YFSETQ. CDR3 length: 17 residues. The V end lost 0 bases, the J end lost 0 bases, and 15 bases lay between the germline ends. CDR3 protein: CASSLEAGRPPNYGYTF. Incomplete CDR3 DNA: TGCGCCAGCAGCTTGGAGGCAGGGAGACCGCCTAACTATGGC.

For this clone: The observed sequence ends 3 residues before the CDR3 terminus, with the missing tail filled in from the germline J gene. V usage is TRBV10-3 and J usage is TRBJ2-1; 7 bases match TRBD2. Germline lookup yields CDR1 ENHRY and CDR2 SYGVKD. V dropped 10 bases and J dropped 4; count of bases not matched to a gene: 7. CDR3 length: 13 amino acids. The CDR3 loop reads CAKAGLTYNEQFF. The sequenced part of the CDR3 DNA is TGTGCCAAAGCGGGATTAACTTACAATGAG.

With regard to this clone: The CDR3 end is not reached by the read, which stops 3 residues before it; the germline J gene fills it in. V gene TRBV7-3 combines with J gene TRBJ1-2; D not certain. CDR3 length: 20 residues. CDR1 SGHTA and CDR2 FQGTGA come from the germline V gene. The CDR3 bases that were read are TGTGCCAGCAGCTTAAGAACGACTAGCGGGAGGCTGAGTCGCTCCTACGAC. Its protein product is CASSLRTTSGRLSRSYD. The full CDR3 reads CASSLRTTSGRLSRSYDYTF.

About this clone itself: Coverage ceases 3 residues before the CDR3 finishes, and the germline J gene fills in the end. The chain joins TRBV30 to TRBJ1-5, with D tentatively TRBD1 (5 bases). Trimming removed 2 bases from V and 8 bases from J, with 16 bases in between. CDR3 size: 14 residues. Germline CDR1 is GTSNPN and CDR2 is SVGIG (reference sequence). CDR3 DNA, as far as it was read: TGTGCCTGGAGTTCGGGACTGCGTGGGGAGCCC. Amino acid sequence: CAWSSGLRGEP. The entire CDR3 protein reads CAWSSGLRGEPQHF.